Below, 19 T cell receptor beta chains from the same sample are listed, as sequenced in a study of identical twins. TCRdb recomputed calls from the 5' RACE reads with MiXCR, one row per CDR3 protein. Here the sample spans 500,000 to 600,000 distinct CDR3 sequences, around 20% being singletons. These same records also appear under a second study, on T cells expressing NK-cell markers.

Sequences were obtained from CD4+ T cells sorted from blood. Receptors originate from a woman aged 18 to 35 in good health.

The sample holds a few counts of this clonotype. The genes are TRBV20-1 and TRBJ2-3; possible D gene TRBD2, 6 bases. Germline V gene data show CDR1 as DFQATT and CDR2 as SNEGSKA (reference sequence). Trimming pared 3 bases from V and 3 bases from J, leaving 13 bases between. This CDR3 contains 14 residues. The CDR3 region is CSASRGSGTDTQYF. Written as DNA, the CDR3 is TGCAGTGCTAGCCGGGGTAGCGGAACAGATACGCAGTATTTT.

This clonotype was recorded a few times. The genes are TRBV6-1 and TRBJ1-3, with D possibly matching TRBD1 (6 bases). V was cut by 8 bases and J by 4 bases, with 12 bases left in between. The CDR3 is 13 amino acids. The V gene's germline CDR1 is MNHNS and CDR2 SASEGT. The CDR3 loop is CASGRTDGNTIYF. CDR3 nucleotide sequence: TGTGCCAGCGGACGGACAGACGGAAACACCATATATTTT.

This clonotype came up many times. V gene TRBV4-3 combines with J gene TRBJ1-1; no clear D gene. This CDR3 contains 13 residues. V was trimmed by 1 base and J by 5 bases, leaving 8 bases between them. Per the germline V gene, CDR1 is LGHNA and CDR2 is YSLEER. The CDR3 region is CASSQVMRTEAFF. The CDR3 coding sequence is TGCGCCAGCAGCCAAGTTATGAGAACTGAAGCTTTCTTT.

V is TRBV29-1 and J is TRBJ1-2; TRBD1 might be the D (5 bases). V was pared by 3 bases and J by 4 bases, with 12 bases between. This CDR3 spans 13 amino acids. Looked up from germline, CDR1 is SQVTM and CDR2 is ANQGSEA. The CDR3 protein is CSVEGPGSYGYTF. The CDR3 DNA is TGCAGCGTTGAGGGGCCAGGGAGCTATGGCTACACCTTC. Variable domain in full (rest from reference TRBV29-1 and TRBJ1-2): SAVISQKPSRDICQRGTSLTIQCQVDSQVTMMFWYRQQPGQSLTLIATANQGSEATYESGFVIDKFPISRPNLTFSTLTVSNMSPEDSSIYLCSVEGPGSYGYTFGSGTRLTVV.

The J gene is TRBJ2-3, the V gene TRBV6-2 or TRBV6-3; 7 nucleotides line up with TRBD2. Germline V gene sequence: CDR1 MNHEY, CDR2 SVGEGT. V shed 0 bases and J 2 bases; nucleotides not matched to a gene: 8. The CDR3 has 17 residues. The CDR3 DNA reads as TGTGCCAGCAGTTACTCCACGGTTGGGACTATCACAGATACGCAGTATTTT. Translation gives CASSYSTVGTITDTQYF.

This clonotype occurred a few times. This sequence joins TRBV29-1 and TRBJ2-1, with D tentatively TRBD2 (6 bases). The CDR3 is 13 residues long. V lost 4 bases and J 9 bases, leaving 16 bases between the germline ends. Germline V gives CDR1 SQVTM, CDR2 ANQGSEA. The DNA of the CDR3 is TGCAGCGTTGTGGGGGGTGAGGGTCGTGAGCAGTTCTTC. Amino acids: CSVVGGEGREQFF.

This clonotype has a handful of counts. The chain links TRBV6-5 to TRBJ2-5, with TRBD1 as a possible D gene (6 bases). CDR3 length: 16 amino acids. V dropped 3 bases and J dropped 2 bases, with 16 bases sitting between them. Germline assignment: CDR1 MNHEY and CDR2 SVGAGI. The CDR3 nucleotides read TGTGCCAGCAGTTATAGGGACAATAACTATCAAGAGACCCAGTACTTC. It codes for CASSYRDNNYQETQYF.

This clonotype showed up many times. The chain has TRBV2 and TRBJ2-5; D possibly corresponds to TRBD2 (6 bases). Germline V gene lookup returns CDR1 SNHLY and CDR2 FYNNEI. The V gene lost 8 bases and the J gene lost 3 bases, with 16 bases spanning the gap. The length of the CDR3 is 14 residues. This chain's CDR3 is CASEGVAVKETQYF. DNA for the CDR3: TGTGCCAGCGAAGGGGTAGCGGTCAAAGAGACCCAGTACTTC.

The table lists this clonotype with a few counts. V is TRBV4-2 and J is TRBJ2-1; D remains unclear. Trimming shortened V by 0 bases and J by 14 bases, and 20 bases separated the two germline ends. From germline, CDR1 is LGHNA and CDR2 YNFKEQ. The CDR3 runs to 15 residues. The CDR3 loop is CASSQDRTLAESKFF. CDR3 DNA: TGTGCCAGCAGCCAAGATCGGACCCTGGCCGAGAGTAAGTTCTTC.

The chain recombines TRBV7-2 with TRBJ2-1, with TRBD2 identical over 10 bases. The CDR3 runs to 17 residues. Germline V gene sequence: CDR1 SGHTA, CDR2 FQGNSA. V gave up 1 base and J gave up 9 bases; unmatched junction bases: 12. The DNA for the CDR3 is TGTGCCAGCAGCTTAGTCGGAAGCGGGAGGGCCTTCTCTGAGCAGTTCTTC. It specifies CASSLVGSGRAFSEQFF.

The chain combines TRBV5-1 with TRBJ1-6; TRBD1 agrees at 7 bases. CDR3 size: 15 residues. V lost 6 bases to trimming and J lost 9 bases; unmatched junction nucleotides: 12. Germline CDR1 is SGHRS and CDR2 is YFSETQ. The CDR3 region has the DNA TGCGCCAGCAATGGAGGAGGGGGCGAGAGTTCACCCCTCCACTTT. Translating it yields CASNGGGGESSPLHF.

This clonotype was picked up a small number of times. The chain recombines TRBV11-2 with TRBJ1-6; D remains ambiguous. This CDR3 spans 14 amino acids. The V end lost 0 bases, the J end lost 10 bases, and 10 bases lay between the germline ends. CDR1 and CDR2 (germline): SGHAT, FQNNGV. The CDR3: CASSLDRHSSPLHF. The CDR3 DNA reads TGTGCCAGCAGCTTAGATCGACACTCATCACCCCTCCACTTT.

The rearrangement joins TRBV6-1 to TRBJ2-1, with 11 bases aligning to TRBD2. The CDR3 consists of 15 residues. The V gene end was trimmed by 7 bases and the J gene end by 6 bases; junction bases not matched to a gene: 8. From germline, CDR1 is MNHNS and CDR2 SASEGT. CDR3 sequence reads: CASTLAGGRSNEQFF. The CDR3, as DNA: TGTGCCAGCACCCTAGCGGGGGGTCGATCCAATGAGCAGTTCTTC.

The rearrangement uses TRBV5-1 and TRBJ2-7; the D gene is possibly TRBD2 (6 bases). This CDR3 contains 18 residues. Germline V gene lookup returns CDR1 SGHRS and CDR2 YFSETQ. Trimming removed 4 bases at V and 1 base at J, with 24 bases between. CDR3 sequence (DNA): TGCGCCAGCAGCCCCTCCTTAGTTCCCCGCGGGAAATCCTACGAGCAGTACTTC. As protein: CASSPSLVPRGKSYEQYF.

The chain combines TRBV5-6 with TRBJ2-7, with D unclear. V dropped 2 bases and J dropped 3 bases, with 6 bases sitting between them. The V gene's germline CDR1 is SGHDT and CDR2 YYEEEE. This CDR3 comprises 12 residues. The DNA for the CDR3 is TGTGCCAGCAGCTTCGACAACTACGAGCAGTACTTC. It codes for CASSFDNYEQYF.

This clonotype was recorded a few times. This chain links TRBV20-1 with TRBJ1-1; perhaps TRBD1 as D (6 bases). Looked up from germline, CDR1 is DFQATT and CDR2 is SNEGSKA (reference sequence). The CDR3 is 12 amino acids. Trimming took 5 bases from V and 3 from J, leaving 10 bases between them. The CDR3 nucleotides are TGCAGTGCTCCCGGGACACACACTGAAGCTTTCTTT. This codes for CSAPGTHTEAFF.

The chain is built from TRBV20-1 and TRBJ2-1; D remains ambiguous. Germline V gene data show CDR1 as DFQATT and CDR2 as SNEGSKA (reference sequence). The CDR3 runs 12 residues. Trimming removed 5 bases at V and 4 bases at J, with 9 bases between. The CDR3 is CSALDWYNEQFF. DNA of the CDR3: TGCAGTGCTCTTGACTGGTACAATGAGCAGTTCTTC.

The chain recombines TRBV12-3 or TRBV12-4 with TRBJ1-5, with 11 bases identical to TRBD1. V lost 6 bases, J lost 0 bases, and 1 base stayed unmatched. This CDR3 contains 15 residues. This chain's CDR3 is CASRGTGGSNQPQHF. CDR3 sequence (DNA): TGTGCCAGCAGGGGGACAGGGGGTAGCAATCAGCCCCAGCATTTT.

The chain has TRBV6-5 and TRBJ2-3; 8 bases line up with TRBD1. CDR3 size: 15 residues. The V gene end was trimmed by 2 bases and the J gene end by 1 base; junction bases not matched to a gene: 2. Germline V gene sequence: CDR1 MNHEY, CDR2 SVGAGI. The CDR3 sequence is CASSYATGGTDTQYF. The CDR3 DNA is TGTGCCAGCAGTTACGCGACAGGGGGCACAGATACGCAGTATTTT.